The 9 T cell receptor beta chains below were found in one sample sequenced in a study of blood T cell repertoires in COVID-19. Some clones are missing from TCRdb's copy, which holds only in-frame ones; the method was immunoSEQ multiplex PCR. The data show some 74,000 clones, approximately 80% seen once. The sequenced sample consisted of peripheral blood. These receptors were obtained from a human donor in a cohort sampled during active COVID-19.

The chain couples TRBV21-1 to TRBJ2-4; the D call TRBD2 from the table was never checked on the DNA. TRBV21-1 is described as a pseudogene. This CDR3 spans 15 amino acids. Here the CDR3 reads CARKRAGAAKNIQYF. The CDR3 nucleotides are TGTGCCAGGAAGAGGGCGGGGGCCGCCAAAAACATTCAGTACTTC.

V is TRBV10-3 and J is TRBJ1-1; TRBD1 aligns across 9 bases. Trimming at V came to 11 bases and at J to 1 base, leaving 11 bases not matched to a gene. CDR3 size: 15 residues. Germline V gene lookup returns CDR1 ENHRY and CDR2 SYGVKD. DNA of the CDR3: TGTGCCTCAAAGGAGGGACAGGGATCGAACACTGAAGCTTTCTTT. Its protein is CASKEGQGSNTEAFF.

This chain uses TRBV11-2 with TRBJ1-4, with D possibly matching TRBD1 (6 bases). The germline CDR1 and CDR2 sequences are SGHAT and FQNNGV. The V gene lost 4 bases and the J gene lost 4 bases, with 10 bases spanning the gap. This CDR3 has 14 residues. Here the CDR3 reads CASSSTGFNEKLFF. CDR3 nucleotide sequence: TGTGCCAGCAGCTCGACAGGCTTTAATGAAAAACTGTTTTTT.

J is TRBJ1-2 and V is TRBV2; D not resolved. This CDR3 contains 13 residues. Germline V CDR1 and CDR2: SNHLY, FYNNEI. V lost 8 bases and J 6 bases, leaving 16 bases between the germline ends. In DNA, the CDR3 is TGTGCCAGCCGGGATACCCTCGGCCATGGCTACACCTTC. Its translation is CASRDTLGHGYTF.

This rearrangement joins TRBV14 to TRBJ2-1, with a weak D call TRBD2 (6 bases). The CDR3 runs 16 residues. Germline lookup yields CDR1 SGHDN and CDR2 FVKESK. V was pared by 0 bases and J by 10 bases, with 19 bases between. The CDR3 loop is CASSQDKGLIAGEQFF. The CDR3 nucleotides read TGTGCCAGCAGCCAAGATAAAGGACTAATCGCGGGAGAGCAGTTCTTC.

The rearrangement links TRBV18 to TRBJ2-7; D possibly corresponds to TRBD2 (6 bases). Looked up from germline, CDR1 is KGHSH and CDR2 is LQKENI. Trimming shortened V by 8 bases and J by 4 bases, and 18 bases separated the two germline ends. CDR3 length: 14 amino acids. The CDR3 region is CASRLTGVGYEQYF. The CDR3 DNA is TGTGCCAGCCGCCTTACGGGGGTTGGTTACGAGCAGTACTTC.

Only a few counts were recorded for this clone. V and J are TRBV30 and TRBJ2-7, with no clear D. CDR1 is GTSNPN and CDR2 is SVGIG in the germline V gene (reference sequence). The V gene lost 2 bases and the J gene lost 0 bases, with 8 bases spanning the gap. This CDR3 comprises 13 residues. The CDR3 is CAWSLKSSYEQYF. The CDR3 DNA reads TGTGCCTGGAGTCTGAAGAGCTCCTACGAGCAGTACTTC.

The genes are TRBV28 and TRBJ2-2; tentatively, D is TRBD2 (7 bases). Germline CDR1 reads MDHEN; CDR2 reads SYDVKM. CDR3 length: 16 amino acids. Trimming cost V 8 bases and J 4 bases, with 20 bases left between them. This CDR3 reads CASFSDGGAGTGELFF. The CDR3 DNA reads as TGTGCCAGCTTCTCCGATGGGGGGGCAGGCACCGGGGAGCTGTTTTTT.

The chain couples TRBV9 to TRBJ2-1; 9 bases are a match to TRBD2. The V gene's germline CDR1 is SGDLS and CDR2 YYNGEE. The CDR3 totals 18 residues. V lost 4 bases and J lost 5; bases outside the gene matches: 16. The CDR3 loop is CASSTSRLAGTSDNEQFF. As DNA, the CDR3 is TGTGCCAGCAGCACCAGTAGGCTAGCGGGGACCTCTGACAATGAGCAGTTCTTC. Looking up the rest from reference TRBV9 and TRBJ2-1 gives the full variable domain: DSGVTQTPKHLITATGQRVTLRCSPRSGDLSVYWYQQSLDQGLQFLIQYYNGEERAKGNILERFSAQQFPDLHSELNLSSLELGDSALYFCASSTSRLAGTSDNEQFFGPGTRLTVL.